The next 23 T cell receptor beta chains were all read from a single sample in a study of T-cell memory formation after mild COVID-19. In TCRdb, the 5' RACE reads were re-called with MiXCR into one record per CDR3 protein. The sample yields some 160,000 distinct CDR3 sequences, 30% to 35% seen once. Sequenced sample: PBMCs or a T cell subset sorted from them (not recorded which). Every receptor here comes from an adult woman who had mild COVID-19 (a few samples of this study predate the infection). Cell type and time point are not known.

This clonotype was observed a few times. This chain uses TRBV7-6 with TRBJ2-5; D is possibly TRBD2 (5 bases). The germline V gene encodes CDR1 SGHVS and CDR2 FNYEAQ. V shed 1 base and J shed 1 base, with 13 bases lying between them. This CDR3 region has 16 residues. DNA for the CDR3: TGTGCCAGCAGCTTAGGATGGCCGGGGAGCCAAGAGACCCAGTACTTC. Protein product: CASSLGWPGSQETQYF.

This clonotype was seen a handful of times. The J gene is TRBJ2-3, the V gene TRBV29-1; D perhaps matches TRBD1 (6 bases). The germline CDR1 and CDR2 sequences are SQVTM and ANQGSEA. The length of the CDR3 is 15 residues. Trimming removed 2 bases from V and 4 bases from J, with 16 bases in between. The CDR3 DNA reads as TGCAGCGTTGAAAGCCCACAGGGAATTGCAGATACGCAGTATTTT. As protein: CSVESPQGIADTQYF.

This clonotype was detected only a few times. The CDR3 loop is CASSIAGEVDTQYF. Written as DNA, the CDR3 is TGTGCCAGCAGTATAGCGGGGGAGGTAGATACGCAGTATTTT. The J gene is TRBJ2-3, the V gene TRBV7-2; 9 positions agree with TRBD2. The germline gives CDR1 SGHTA, CDR2 FQGNSA. The V segment lost 6 bases and the J segment 5 bases; nucleotides outside the gene matches: 6. The CDR3 sequence is 14 residues long.

This clonotype turned up a few times. The rearrangement links TRBV5-1 to TRBJ2-3; possible D gene TRBD1, 6 bases. The V and J ends lost 4 bases and 2 bases respectively, with 14 bases between them. Germline lookup yields CDR1 SGHRS and CDR2 YFSETQ. The CDR3 has 15 amino acids. The CDR3 sequence is CASSTSGHDTDTQYF. CDR3 nucleotide sequence: TGCGCCAGCAGCACCTCGGGACACGACACAGATACGCAGTATTTT.

The genes are TRBV12-3 or TRBV12-4 and TRBJ1-1, with D possibly matching TRBD1 (6 bases). V was trimmed by 5 bases and J by 11 bases, leaving 21 bases between them. CDR3 length equals 14 residues. The CDR3 loop is CASSPGQRSREAFF. The DNA for the CDR3 is TGTGCCAGCAGTCCAGGACAGAGGTCTCGGGAGGCTTTCTTT.

The chain recombines TRBV12-3 or TRBV12-4 with TRBJ2-2; TRBD2 might be the D (6 bases). The CDR3 runs 17 residues. V gave up 10 bases and J gave up 7 bases, with 28 bases separating them. Here the CDR3 DNA reads TGTGCCATCCAATCCAAGGGAGTCCGGGGGTTCCGCGGGGAGCTGTTTTTT. Encoded protein: CAIQSKGVRGFRGELFF.

The J gene is TRBJ2-1, the V gene TRBV12-3 or TRBV12-4; the D is unclear. Trimming removed 5 bases at V and 4 bases at J, with 12 bases between. The CDR3 consists of 14 residues. The CDR3: CASSPPPIYNEQFF. The CDR3 DNA follows: TGTGCCAGCAGTCCCCCCCCGATTTACAATGAGCAGTTCTTC.

This chain connects TRBV5-6 to TRBJ2-1; possibly TRBD2 for D (7 bases). The CDR3 runs to 16 residues. V was cut by 4 bases and J by 1 base, with 15 bases left in between. Germline assignment: CDR1 SGHDT and CDR2 YYEEEE. The DNA for the CDR3 is TGTGCCAGCAGCCGGCGGGGGCTTGGGTCCTACAATGAGCAGTTCTTC. Protein: CASSRRGLGSYNEQFF.

The sample holds a few counts of this clonotype. The chain uses TRBV3-1 and TRBJ2-7; D is uncertain. V was shortened by 3 bases and J by 9 bases, with 12 bases between the two germline ends. CDR3 length: 12 residues. The germline CDR1 and CDR2 sequences are LGHDT and YNNKEL (reference sequence). CDR3 sequence reads: CASSQDDFRQYF. DNA of the CDR3: TGTGCCAGCAGCCAGGACGATTTTCGGCAGTACTTC.

The V call is TRBV25-1, the J call TRBJ2-7; possible D gene TRBD2, 6 bases. Germline CDR1 is MGHDK and CDR2 is SYGVNS. The CDR3 is 16 residues long. Trimming pared 0 bases from V and 2 bases from J, leaving 14 bases between. CDR3 region: CASSEYVSGLTYEQYF. CDR3 sequence (DNA): TGTGCCAGCAGTGAATATGTGTCAGGACTAACCTACGAGCAGTACTTC.

This sequence joins TRBV29-1 and TRBJ2-3; tentative D call: TRBD2 (5 bases). This CDR3 is 14 amino acids long. From germline, CDR1 is SQVTM and CDR2 ANQGSEA. V gave up 0 bases and J gave up 6 bases, with 13 bases separating them. CDR3 loop: CSVEDQGGADTQYF. For the CDR3, the DNA is TGCAGCGTTGAAGATCAAGGAGGAGCGGATACGCAGTATTTT.

This sequence joins TRBV20-1 and TRBJ2-3; 7 bases map to TRBD1. Germline V CDR1 and CDR2: DFQATT, SNEGSKA (reference sequence). V trimming: 7 bases; J trimming: 6 bases; junction bases outside the gene matches: 10. The CDR3 loop spans 13 amino acids. Written as DNA, the CDR3 is TGCAGTGTTCTCGACAGGGCAGCGGATACGCAGTATTTT. Translating gives CSVLDRAADTQYF.

This chain uses TRBV12-3 or TRBV12-4 with TRBJ2-7; 7 bases map to TRBD1. With V trimmed by 6 bases and J by 2 bases, 7 bases remained unmatched. The CDR3 covers 14 residues. This CDR3 reads CASSPGQRAYEQYF. The DNA for the CDR3 is TGTGCCAGCAGCCCGGGACAGAGAGCCTACGAGCAGTACTTC.

The chain employs TRBV7-9 and TRBJ2-3, with D perhaps being TRBD1 or TRBD2 (6 bases each). Germline CDR1 reads SEHNR; CDR2 reads FQNEAQ (reference sequence). The V gene lost 4 bases and the J gene lost 5 bases, with 19 bases spanning the gap. The CDR3 is 16 residues long. CDR3 amino acids: CASSSGGGNSRDTQYF. The CDR3 coding sequence is TGTGCCAGCAGCTCAGGAGGGGGTAACAGTCGAGATACGCAGTATTTT. The variable domain in full, with the rest retrieved from reference TRBV7-9 and TRBJ2-3, is DTGVSQNPRHKITKRGQNVTFRCDPISEHNRLYWYRQTLGQGPEFLTYFQNEAQLEKSRLLSDRFSAERPKGSFSTLEIQRTEQGDSAMYLCASSSGGGNSRDTQYFGPGTRLTVL.

The chain employs TRBV6-2 or TRBV6-3 and TRBJ2-1; D remains unclear. Germline-derived CDR1 and CDR2 are MNHEY and SVGEGT. This CDR3 contains 15 residues. V lost 6 bases and J 6 bases, leaving 18 bases between the germline ends. Written as DNA, the CDR3 is TGTGCCAGCAGGCGGTTTCTAACGACCGGCAATGAGCAGTTCTTC. As protein: CASRRFLTTGNEQFF.

In this sample, this clonotype turned up a few times. CDR3 in DNA: TGTGCCAGCAGTTACTCGAGTTCCGCAGATACGCAGTATTTT. The encoded protein is CASSYSSSADTQYF. J is TRBJ2-3 and V is TRBV6-5, with D unclear. With 0 bases removed from V and 4 bases from J, the gap between germline ends came to 8 bases. The CDR3 loop spans 14 amino acids. In germline, CDR1 is MNHEY, CDR2 SVGAGI.

This clonotype was detected only a few times. The V gene is TRBV15, the J gene TRBJ1-1, with 7 bases lining up with TRBD1. With 4 bases clipped from V and 0 bases from J, the junction kept 2 bases outside the gene matches. The CDR3 is made up of 14 amino acids. CDR1 is LNHNV and CDR2 is YYDKDF in the germline V gene (reference sequence). The CDR3 DNA reads as TGTGCCACCAGCATCGGGACAGTGAACACTGAAGCTTTCTTT. Its translation: CATSIGTVNTEAFF.

This chain connects TRBV20-1 to TRBJ2-1; no clear D gene. Germline loops: CDR1 DFQATT, CDR2 SNEGSKA (reference sequence). This CDR3 has 13 amino acids. V lost 0 bases and J lost 8, with 11 bases in between. DNA of the CDR3: TGCAGTGCTAGAGATCTGGCTATGCATGAGCAGTTCTTC. This gives the protein CSARDLAMHEQFF.

In this sample, this clonotype turned up a few times. V is TRBV27 and J is TRBJ1-5, with D hard to call. The V and J ends lost 3 bases and 5 bases respectively, with 8 bases between them. This CDR3 is 13 amino acids long. The germline V gene has CDR1 MNHEY and CDR2 SMNVEV (reference sequence). For the CDR3, the DNA is TGTGCCAGCAGTTTCAACAGCCATCAGCCCCAGCATTTT. Translating it yields CASSFNSHQPQHF.

The rearrangement uses TRBV12-3 or TRBV12-4 and TRBJ2-6; D unclear. The CDR3 has 15 residues. The V and J ends lost 7 bases and 1 base respectively, with 11 bases between them. The CDR3 reads CASTLTESGANVLTF. The CDR3 nucleotides are TGTGCCAGCACCCTAACGGAGTCTGGGGCCAACGTCCTGACTTTC.

This clonotype was seen a handful of times. The chain couples TRBV6-6 to TRBJ2-7, with TRBD2 matching 8 bases. The CDR3 has 14 amino acids. Trimming removed 0 bases from V and 4 bases from J; junction bases left unmatched: 2. Looked up from germline, CDR1 is MNHNY and CDR2 is SVGAGI (reference sequence). The CDR3 DNA reads as TGTGCCAGCAGTTACTCACTAGCGGCATACGAGCAGTACTTC. Amino acids: CASSYSLAAYEQYF.

V usage is TRBV5-1 and J usage is TRBJ2-5, with a weak D call TRBD1 (6 bases). Looked up from germline, CDR1 is SGHRS and CDR2 is YFSETQ. With 7 bases removed from V and 3 bases from J, the gap between germline ends came to 13 bases. The CDR3 has 13 residues. The CDR3 sequence: CASFRDTKETQYF. CDR3 nucleotides: TGCGCCAGCTTCCGGGACACCAAAGAGACCCAGTACTTC.

CDR3 sequence reads: CAASFGAGGTGDGYTF. The CDR3, as DNA: TGTGCCGCCTCCTTTGGCGCAGGGGGAACTGGGGATGGCTACACCTTC. V usage is TRBV10-3 and J usage is TRBJ1-2; 7 nucleotides agree with TRBD1. CDR3 length: 16 amino acids. With 11 bases clipped from V and 6 bases from J, the junction kept 21 bases outside the gene matches. Germline V lookup: CDR1 ENHRY, CDR2 SYGVKD.